The sequence of this T cell receptor (beta chain) was determined in a study of cytomegalovirus exposure and HLA in healthy donors. Across the study: Approximately 80 million unique TCRs, all from HLA-typed donors, were included in an early release of the data.

This PCR relied on a set of 60 Vbeta primers and 13 Jbeta primers. Sequenced by immunoSEQ multiplex PCR; TCRdb stores in-frame clones only, minus some. The sample records under 75,000 clones, about 67% being singletons. Whole-study findings and limits: TCR beta sequences reportedly predicted most subjects' HLA-A and HLA-B alleles accurately. Indistinguishable V segments, including TRBV6-2 and TRBV6-3, were excluded. A later analysis showed HLA-associated TCR beta chains outstripping equally common others in clonal expansion.

This CDR3 contains 17 residues. Germline CDR1 GTSNPN, CDR2 SVGIG (reference sequence). The ends lost 5 bases at V and 4 bases at J; junction bases unmatched: 12. This clone was seen just once. What it binds is not known. The TCR comes from a human donor in good health. Sequencing input: PBMCs. This chain links TRBV30 with TRBJ2-2, with 11 positions matching TRBD2. CDR3 DNA sequence: TGTGCCTGGGTTAGCGGGAGGGCCTTTCCTCTCACCGGGGAGCTGTTTTTT. It specifies CAWVSGRAFPLTGELFF.